This T cell receptor (beta chain) is drawn from a study of blood T cell repertoires in COVID-19. About the research overall: Sample material is recorded as cDNA or gDNA derived from T cells, B-cell-depleted T cells, or PBMCs.

The sample holds one count of this clone. Methods used by the authors: Amplified reference gene primers provided the basis for estimating nucleated cell counts. Profiled with immunoSEQ multiplex PCR; TCRdb holds only in-frame clones, not every one. The V and J calls and the clone size are those of that table, but D and trimming were determined from the DNA. In the table there are 130,000 or so clones, approximately 87% of which are singletons. There are 16 residues in the CDR3. V was shortened by 1 base and J by 0 bases, with 13 bases between the two germline ends. CDR1 and CDR2 from the germline V gene are SGHTA and FQGTGA.

What was sequenced was peripheral blood. The sequence was collected from a man between 65 and 85 years old with active COVID-19. The chain is built from TRBV7-3 and TRBJ2-7; a weak D match, TRBD1 (6 bases). The DNA for the CDR3 is TGTGCCAGCAGCTTAAAAGGGGGTCCGAGCTCCTACGAGCAGTACTTC. This encodes CASSLKGGPSSYEQYF.